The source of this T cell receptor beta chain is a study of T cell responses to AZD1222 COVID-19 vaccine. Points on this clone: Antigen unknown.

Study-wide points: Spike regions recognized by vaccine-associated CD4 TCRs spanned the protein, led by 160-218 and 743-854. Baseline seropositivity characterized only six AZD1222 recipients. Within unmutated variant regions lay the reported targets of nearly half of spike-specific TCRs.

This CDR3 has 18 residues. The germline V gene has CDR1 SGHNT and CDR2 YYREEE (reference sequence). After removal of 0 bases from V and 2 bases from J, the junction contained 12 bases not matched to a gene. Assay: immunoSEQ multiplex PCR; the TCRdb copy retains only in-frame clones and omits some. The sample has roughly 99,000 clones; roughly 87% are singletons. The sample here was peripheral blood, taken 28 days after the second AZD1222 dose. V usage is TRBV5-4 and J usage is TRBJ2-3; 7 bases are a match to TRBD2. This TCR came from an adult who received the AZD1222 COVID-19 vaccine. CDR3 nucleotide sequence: TGTGCCAGCAGCTTGGCCGGGGGAGGGGTCGGGGCCACAGATACGCAGTATTTT. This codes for CASSLAGGGVGATDTQYF.